What follows are 19 T cell receptor beta chains derived from one specimen sequenced in a study of blood T cells in healthy people across ages. With a J-beta primer mix and a sample-barcoded 5' primer, a second PCR ran about 7 to 12 cycles. Each CDR3 protein is one row after TCRdb ran MiXCR on the 5' RACE reads. The sample has 850,000 to 950,000 distinct CDR3 sequences; around 28% are singletons. Input material: blood. The receptors here all came from an elderly woman in good health.

The rearrangement joins TRBV25-1 to TRBJ2-5, with D tentatively TRBD1 or TRBD2 (5 bases each). The last part of the DNA fits TRBJ2-7 better; the J call may be wrong. The CDR3 has 16 amino acids. The germline V gene has CDR1 MGHDK and CDR2 SYGVNS. The CDR3 bases are TGTGCCAGCAGTGAAGTGGGCAGGGATGAGGGCTACGAGCAGTACTTC. Its translation: CASSEVGRDEGYEQYF.

This chain connects TRBV6-1 to TRBJ2-5; a weak D match, TRBD1 (6 bases). Trimming pared 6 bases from V and 11 bases from J, leaving 25 bases between. The germline V gene has CDR1 MNHNS and CDR2 SASEGT. This CDR3 has 15 residues. The DNA of the CDR3 is TGTGCCAGCAGGGCAACACAGGGTGCCTACAATGAGCAGTACTTC. This sequence encodes CASRATQGAYNEQYF.

Comments on this clonotype: Since a much larger clone is just one base distant, this may be a read error. The J gene is TRBJ2-3, the V gene TRBV5-1, with D uncertain. The V end lost 3 bases, the J end lost 0 bases, and 14 bases lay between the germline ends. Germline V gene data show CDR1 as SGHRS and CDR2 as YFSETQ. The CDR3 has 16 amino acids. For the CDR3, the DNA is TGCGCCAGCAGCTCGTCAATCGACTTTAGCACAGATACGCAGTATTTT. Protein sequence: CASSSSIDFSTDTQYF.

This clonotype showed up many times. The chain is built from TRBV10-3 and TRBJ1-5; 9 bases are a match to TRBD1. V dropped 3 bases and J dropped 4; count of bases not matched to a gene: 10. Germline V gives CDR1 ENHRY, CDR2 SYGVKD. The length of the CDR3 is 17 residues. The CDR3 nucleotides are TGTGCCATCAGTGATTTAGGACAGGGGATTGGGAATCAGCCCCAGCATTTT. It specifies CAISDLGQGIGNQPQHF.

This clonotype showed up many times. Just one base apart from a much larger clone, this may be a read error. V and J are TRBV9 and TRBJ2-7; D gene unclear. The CDR3 contains 12 residues. Germline assignment: CDR1 SGDLS and CDR2 YYNGEE. The CDR3 nucleotides read TGTGCTACCCTCACGAGGTGCTACGAGCAGTACTTC. Its protein is CATLTRCYEQYF.

This chain connects TRBV7-2 to TRBJ2-3; TRBD2 agrees at 13 bases. V trimming: 4 bases; J trimming: 8 bases; junction bases outside the gene matches: 6. Germline V gives CDR1 SGHTA, CDR2 FQGNSA. The CDR3 consists of 15 residues. The DNA of the CDR3 is TGTGCCAGCAGCTCGCGGACTAGCGGGGGATCTACGCAGTATTTT. It is translated as CASSSRTSGGSTQYF.

The chain recombines TRBV5-5 with TRBJ2-7; the D is unclear. Trimming pared 2 bases from V and 1 base from J, leaving 13 bases between. This CDR3 is built from 15 residues. The germline gives CDR1 SGHKS, CDR2 YYEKEE (reference sequence). The CDR3 here is CASSFDPRVSYEQYF. The CDR3 nucleotides read TGTGCCAGCAGCTTTGACCCGCGAGTGTCCTACGAGCAGTACTTC.

This clonotype has more than one count but fewer than ten. The V call is TRBV12-3 or TRBV12-4, the J call TRBJ2-3, with 9 bases matching TRBD1. J gave up 6 bases and V 5 bases, and 15 bases lay outside the gene matches. There are 17 residues in the CDR3. The chain's CDR3 is CASSPVTGTGRFDTQYF. The CDR3 DNA is TGTGCCAGCAGTCCGGTCACCGGGACAGGGAGGTTTGATACGCAGTATTTT.

This sequence joins TRBV6-2 or TRBV6-3 and TRBJ1-5; perhaps TRBD1 as D (5 bases). The germline gives CDR1 MNHEY, CDR2 SVGEGT. With 5 bases removed from V and 1 base from J, the gap between germline ends came to 18 bases. CDR3 size: 17 residues. The CDR3 sequence: CASSTPPGLPSNQPQHF. CDR3 coding DNA: TGTGCCAGCAGTACACCGCCGGGACTACCAAGCAATCAGCCCCAGCATTTT.

This chain uses TRBV20-1 with TRBJ1-6; D is uncertain. Looked up from germline, CDR1 is DFQATT and CDR2 is SNEGSKA (reference sequence). The CDR3 sequence is 14 residues long. V gave up 3 bases and J gave up 7 bases, with 13 bases separating them. The chain's CDR3 is CSARKAGGNSPLHF. In DNA, the CDR3 is TGCAGTGCTAGGAAGGCAGGAGGGAATTCACCCCTCCACTTT.

This clonotype was counted at least ten times. This chain joins TRBV6-5 and TRBJ2-5; no definite D call. V shed 8 bases and J shed 4 bases, with 17 bases lying between them. Germline V gene sequence: CDR1 MNHEY, CDR2 SVGAGI. CDR3 size: 14 residues. The CDR3 sequence is CASWRKGTAETQYF. CDR3 nucleotide sequence: TGTGCCAGCTGGAGAAAGGGTACGGCAGAGACCCAGTACTTC.

This clonotype has only a few counts. This chain uses TRBV4-3 with TRBJ1-4; D perhaps matches TRBD1 (5 bases). With 1 base removed from V and 7 bases from J, the gap between germline ends came to 13 bases. CDR1 and CDR2 from the germline V gene are LGHNA and YSLEER. The CDR3 runs to 15 residues. CDR3 sequence: CASSQGGTLGEKLFF. In DNA form, the CDR3 reads TGCGCCAGCAGCCAAGGAGGGACCCTGGGTGAAAAACTGTTTTTT.

In regard to this clonotype: The junction departs from germline at one end; a sequencing error may be responsible. The J gene is TRBJ1-5, the V gene TRBV28, with TRBD1 identical over 10 bases. The CDR3 sequence is 15 residues long. The V gene's germline CDR1 is MDHEN and CDR2 SYDVKM. The DNA for the CDR3 is TGTGTCAGCATGGGGACAGGGGTTGGAAATCAGCCCCAGCATTTT. This translates into CVSMGTGVGNQPQHF.

This clonotype was recorded a few times. The genes are TRBV6-2 or TRBV6-3 and TRBJ2-7; TRBD1 matches 10 bases. Germline V gene data show CDR1 as MNHEY and CDR2 as SVGEGT. The CDR3 is 14 residues long. Unmatched junction bases numbered 6, after V lost 3 bases and J lost 7 bases. Here the CDR3 reads CASSYLDRGFEQYF. As DNA, the CDR3 is TGTGCCAGCAGTTATCTGGACAGGGGGTTTGAGCAGTACTTC.

The sample holds many counts of this clonotype. This chain uses TRBV6-2 or TRBV6-3 with TRBJ2-1, with 10 bases aligning to TRBD1. The germline CDR1 and CDR2 sequences are MNHEY and SVGEGT. The V gene end was trimmed by 2 bases and the J gene end by 6 bases; junction bases not matched to a gene: 4. This CDR3 is 15 amino acids long. The CDR3: CASSYPGQGSNEQFF. The CDR3 bases are TGTGCCAGCAGTTACCCGGGACAGGGGTCCAATGAGCAGTTCTTC.

In this sample, this clonotype turned up a few times. An end of the junction does not agree with germline; a read error may underlie this. V usage is TRBV7-2 and J usage is TRBJ2-4; the D gene could be TRBD1 or TRBD2 (5 bases each). The CDR3 length is 19 residues. The germline gives CDR1 SGHTA, CDR2 FQGNSA. The DNA for the CDR3 is TGTGCCACATTCGGGCTACGCAACCCCCGGGACGGCCCCAAACACATTCAGTACTTC. This translates into CATFGLRNPRDGPKHIQYF.

The chain has TRBV13 and TRBJ2-3, with TRBD2 matching 9 bases. V lost 4 bases, J lost 0 bases, and 8 bases stayed unmatched. The CDR3 length is 17 residues. Germline V gene data show CDR1 as PRHDT and CDR2 as FYEKMQ (reference sequence). DNA of the CDR3: TGTGCCAGCAGCTCAAAAATAGCGGGAGAGAGCACAGATACGCAGTATTTT. As protein: CASSSKIAGESTDTQYF.

This chain links TRBV11-3 with TRBJ2-4; perhaps TRBD1 as D (6 bases). The V and J ends lost 3 bases and 0 bases respectively, with 9 bases between them. Germline-derived CDR1 and CDR2 are SGHNT and YENEEA. The CDR3 covers 15 residues. The CDR3 loop is CASSLSGEAKNIQYF. For the CDR3, the DNA is TGTGCCAGCAGCTTGTCAGGGGAAGCCAAAAACATTCAGTACTTC.

This chain links TRBV20-1 with TRBJ2-1; D is perhaps TRBD1 or TRBD2 (6 bases each). This CDR3 is built from 13 residues. Trimming removed 6 bases at V and 3 bases at J, with 12 bases between. Germline V gene data show CDR1 as DFQATT and CDR2 as SNEGSKA (reference sequence). CDR3 sequence reads: CSAGGLLYNEQFF. Written as DNA, the CDR3 is TGCAGTGCCGGGGGCCTCCTCTACAATGAGCAGTTCTTC.